The present T cell receptor beta chain was sequenced within a study of T cells after posttransplantation cyclophosphamide. Study observations and caveats: TRB overlap between skin or GI tissue T cells and blood was limited. Recipient CMV seropositivity and CMV reactivation strongly tracked TRB clonality.

This clone was seen repeatedly, ten times or more. Its matching antigen is unknown. This CDR3 has 19 residues. Germline V gives CDR1 MGHRA, CDR2 YSYEKL. The ends were cut back, 4 bases at V and 3 bases at J, with 24 bases in the middle. Generated by immunoSEQ multiplex PCR, the TCRdb table keeps only in-frame clones and is missing some. Singletons are absent from the sample, which has some 39,000 clones. The source material was PBMCs. This TCR derives from a girl under 18 in good health, CMV-negative, and a related stem cell transplant donor. The chain recombines TRBV4-1 with TRBJ1-4; TRBD1 is a possible D gene (6 bases). This chain's CDR3 is CASSLRMRGGPRANEKLFF. Written as DNA, the CDR3 is TGCGCCAGCAGCCTGAGGATGAGGGGGGGCCCTAGGGCTAATGAAAAACTGTTTTTT.